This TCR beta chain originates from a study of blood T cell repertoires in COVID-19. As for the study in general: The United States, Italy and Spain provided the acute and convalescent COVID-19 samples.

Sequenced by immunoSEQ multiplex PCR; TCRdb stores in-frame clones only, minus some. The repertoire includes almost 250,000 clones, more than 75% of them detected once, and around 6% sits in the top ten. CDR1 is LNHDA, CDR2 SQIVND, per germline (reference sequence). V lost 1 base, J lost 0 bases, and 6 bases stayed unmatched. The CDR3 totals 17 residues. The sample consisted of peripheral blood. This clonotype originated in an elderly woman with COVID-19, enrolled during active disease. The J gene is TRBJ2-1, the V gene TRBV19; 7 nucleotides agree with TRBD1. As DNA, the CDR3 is TGTGCCAGTAGTATAGCCACGGACAGGAGCTCCTACAATGAGCAGTTCTTC. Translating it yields CASSIATDRSSYNEQFF.